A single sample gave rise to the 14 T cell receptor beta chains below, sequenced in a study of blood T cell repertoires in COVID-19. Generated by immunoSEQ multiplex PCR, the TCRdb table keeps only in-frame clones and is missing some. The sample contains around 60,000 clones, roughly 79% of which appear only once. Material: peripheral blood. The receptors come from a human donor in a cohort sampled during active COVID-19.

CDR3 sequence reads: CASSYVVGPGELFF. The CDR3 DNA follows: TGTGCCAGCAGTTACGTCGTTGGGCCCGGGGAGCTGTTTTTT. The chain employs TRBV6-5 and TRBJ2-2, with no clear D. The CDR3 is 14 residues long. Germline CDR1 reads MNHEY; CDR2 reads SVGAGI. V was pared by 2 bases and J by 6 bases, with 10 bases between.

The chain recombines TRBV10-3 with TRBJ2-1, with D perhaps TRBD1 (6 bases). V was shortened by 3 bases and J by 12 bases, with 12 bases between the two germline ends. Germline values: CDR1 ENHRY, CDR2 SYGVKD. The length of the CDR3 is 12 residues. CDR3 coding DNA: TGTGCCATCAGTGAACGCCAGACAGGGCAGTTCTTC. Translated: CAISERQTGQFF.

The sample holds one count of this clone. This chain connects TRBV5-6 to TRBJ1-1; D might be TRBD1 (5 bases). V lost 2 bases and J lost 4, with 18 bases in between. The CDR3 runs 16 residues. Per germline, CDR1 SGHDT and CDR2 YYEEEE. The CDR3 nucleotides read TGTGCCAGCAGCTTATTATGGGGCAGTCAGCGCACTGAAGCTTTCTTT. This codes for CASSLLWGSQRTEAFF.

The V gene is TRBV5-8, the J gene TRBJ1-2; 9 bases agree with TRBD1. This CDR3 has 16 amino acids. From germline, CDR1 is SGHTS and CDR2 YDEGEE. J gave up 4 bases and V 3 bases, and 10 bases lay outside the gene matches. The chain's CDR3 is CASSSAGTGTVYGYTF. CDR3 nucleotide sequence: TGTGCCAGCAGCTCAGCCGGGACAGGGACTGTCTATGGCTACACCTTC. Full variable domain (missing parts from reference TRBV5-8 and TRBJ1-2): EAGVTQSPTHLIKTRGQQATLRCSPISGHTSVYWYQQALGLGLQFLLWYDEGEERNRGNFPPRFSGRQFPNYSSELNVNALELEDSALYLCASSSAGTGTVYGYTFGSGTRLTVV.

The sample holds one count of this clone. The CDR3 DNA reads as TGTGCCAGCAGTTTACTTACAGGCTGGCACACCATATATTTT. Residues: CASSLLTGWHTIYF. V gene TRBV28 combines with J gene TRBJ1-3; D might be TRBD1 (5 bases). Germline CDR1 and CDR2: MDHEN and SYDVKM. V was trimmed by 2 bases and J by 8 bases, leaving 13 bases between them. The length of the CDR3 is 14 residues. Supplemented by reference TRBV28 and TRBJ1-3, the full variable domain reads DVKVTQSSRYLVKRTGEKVFLECVQDMDHENMFWYRQDPGLGLRLIYFSYDVKMKEKGDIPEGYSVSREKKERFSLILESASTNQTSMYLCASSLLTGWHTIYFGEGSWLTVV.

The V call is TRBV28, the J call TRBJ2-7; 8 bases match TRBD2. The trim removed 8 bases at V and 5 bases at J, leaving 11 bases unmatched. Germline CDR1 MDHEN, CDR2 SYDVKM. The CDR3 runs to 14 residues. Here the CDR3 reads CASRASGRWDEQYF. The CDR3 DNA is TGTGCCAGCCGGGCCAGCGGGAGATGGGACGAGCAGTACTTC. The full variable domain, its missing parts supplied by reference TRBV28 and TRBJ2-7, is DVKVTQSSRYLVKRTGEKVFLECVQDMDHENMFWYRQDPGLGLRLIYFSYDVKMKEKGDIPEGYSVSREKKERFSLILESASTNQTSMYLCASRASGRWDEQYFGPGTRLTVT.

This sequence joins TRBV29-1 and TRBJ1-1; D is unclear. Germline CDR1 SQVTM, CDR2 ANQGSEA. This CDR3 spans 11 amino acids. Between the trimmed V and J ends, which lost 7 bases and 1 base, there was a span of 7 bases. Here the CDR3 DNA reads TGCAGCGCTGATCAGAACACTGAAGCTTTCTTT. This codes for CSADQNTEAFF.

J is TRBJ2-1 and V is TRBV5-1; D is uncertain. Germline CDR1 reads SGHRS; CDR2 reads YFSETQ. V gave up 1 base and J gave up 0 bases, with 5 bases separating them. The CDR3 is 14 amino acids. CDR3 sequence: CASSLRSSYNEQFF. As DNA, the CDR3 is TGCGCCAGCAGCTTGCGTAGCTCCTACAATGAGCAGTTCTTC.

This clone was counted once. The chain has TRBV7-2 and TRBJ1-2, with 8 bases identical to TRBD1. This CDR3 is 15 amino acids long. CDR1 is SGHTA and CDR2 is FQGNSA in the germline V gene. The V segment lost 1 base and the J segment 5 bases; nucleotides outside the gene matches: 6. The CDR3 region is CASSLVGQVGYGYTF. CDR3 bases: TGTGCCAGCAGCTTAGTGGGACAGGTTGGGTATGGCTACACCTTC.

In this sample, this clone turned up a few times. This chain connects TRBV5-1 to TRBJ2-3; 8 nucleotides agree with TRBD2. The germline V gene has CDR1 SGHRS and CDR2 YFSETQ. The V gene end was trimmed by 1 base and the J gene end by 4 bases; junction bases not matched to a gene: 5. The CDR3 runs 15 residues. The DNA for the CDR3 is TGCGCCAGCAGCTTGCGGGGGGGCCGGGCAGATACGCAGTATTTT. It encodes CASSLRGGRADTQYF. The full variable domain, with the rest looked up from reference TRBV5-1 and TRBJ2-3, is KAGVTQTPRYLIKTRGQQVTLSCSPISGHRSVSWYQQTPGQGLQFLFEYFSETQRNKGNFPGRFSGRQFSNSRSEMNVSTLELGDSALYLCASSLRGGRADTQYFGPGTRLTVL.

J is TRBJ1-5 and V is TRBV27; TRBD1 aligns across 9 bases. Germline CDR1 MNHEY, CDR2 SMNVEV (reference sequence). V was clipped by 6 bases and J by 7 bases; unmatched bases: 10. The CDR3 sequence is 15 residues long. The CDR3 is CASSAGQGSGQPQHF. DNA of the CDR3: TGTGCCAGCAGCGCCGGACAGGGGTCGGGACAGCCCCAGCATTTT.

CDR3 in DNA: TGTGCCACACAGCAGGGGGCGGATGAAAAACTGTTTTTT. It translates to CATQQGADEKLFF. This rearrangement joins TRBV6-1 to TRBJ1-4, with 8 bases fitting TRBD1. In germline, CDR1 is MNHNS, CDR2 SASEGT. The ends lost 10 bases at V and 6 bases at J; junction bases unmatched: 7. The CDR3 loop spans 13 amino acids.

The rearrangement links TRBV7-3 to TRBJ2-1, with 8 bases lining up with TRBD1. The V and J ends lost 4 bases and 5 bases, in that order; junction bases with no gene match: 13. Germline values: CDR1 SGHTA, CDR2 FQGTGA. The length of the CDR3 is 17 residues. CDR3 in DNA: TGTGCCAGCAGCTATCGAACAGGGGGTAGATTTCACAATGAGCAGTTCTTC. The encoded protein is CASSYRTGGRFHNEQFF.

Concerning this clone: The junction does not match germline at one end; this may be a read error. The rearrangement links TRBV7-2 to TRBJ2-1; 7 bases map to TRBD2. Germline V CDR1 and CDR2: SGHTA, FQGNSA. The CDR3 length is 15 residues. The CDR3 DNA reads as TGTGCCAGCAGCCTAGCGGCCAGCTCCTACAATGAGCAGTTCTTC. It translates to CASSLAASSYNEQFF.